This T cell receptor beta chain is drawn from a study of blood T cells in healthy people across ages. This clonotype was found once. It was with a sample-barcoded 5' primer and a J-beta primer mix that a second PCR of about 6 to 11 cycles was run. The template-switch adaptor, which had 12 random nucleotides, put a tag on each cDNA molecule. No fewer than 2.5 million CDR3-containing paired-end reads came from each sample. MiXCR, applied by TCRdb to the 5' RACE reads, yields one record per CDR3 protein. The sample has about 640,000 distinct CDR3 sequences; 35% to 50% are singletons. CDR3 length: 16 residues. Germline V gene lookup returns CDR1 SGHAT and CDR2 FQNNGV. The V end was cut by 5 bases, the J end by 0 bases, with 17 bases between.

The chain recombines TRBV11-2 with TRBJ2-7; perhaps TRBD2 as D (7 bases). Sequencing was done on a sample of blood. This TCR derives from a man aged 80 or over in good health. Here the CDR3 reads CASSEGGAGYSYEQYF. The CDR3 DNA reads TGTGCCAGCAGCGAAGGGGGGGCAGGCTACTCCTACGAGCAGTACTTC.